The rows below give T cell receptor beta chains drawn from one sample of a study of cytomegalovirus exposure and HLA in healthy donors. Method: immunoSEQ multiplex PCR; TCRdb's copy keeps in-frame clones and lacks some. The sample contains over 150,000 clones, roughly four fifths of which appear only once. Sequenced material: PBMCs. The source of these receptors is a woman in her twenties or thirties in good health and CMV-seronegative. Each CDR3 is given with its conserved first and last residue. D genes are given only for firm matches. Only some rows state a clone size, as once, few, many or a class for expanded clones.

CDR3aa: CAISEQGSSYNEQFF
CDR3nt: TGTGCCATCAGTGAGCAGGGGAGCTCCTACAATGAGCAGTTCTTC
d_gene: .
v_gene: TRBV10-3
j_gene: TRBJ2-1
abundance: .

CDR3aa: CASSLLAGGRTDTQYF
CDR3nt: TGTGCCAGCAGCTTATTGGCAGGGGGCCGGACAGATACGCAGTATTTT
d_gene: TRBD1
v_gene: TRBV7-2
j_gene: TRBJ2-3
abundance: few

CDR3aa: CASSQDSRRFSYNSPLHF
CDR3nt: TGTGCCAGCAGCCAAGATTCGAGGAGATTCTCCTATAATTCACCCCTCCACTTT
d_gene: .
v_gene: TRBV14
j_gene: TRBJ1-6
abundance: .

CDR3aa: CASTWVGAEAFF
CDR3nt: TGTGCCAGCACCTGGGTGGGGGCGGAAGCTTTCTTT
d_gene: .
v_gene: TRBV28
j_gene: TRBJ1-1
abundance: .

CDR3aa: CASSLLYGGSGGHEQYF
CDR3nt: TGTGCCAGCAGCTTATTGTACGGGGGTAGCGGGGGCCACGAGCAGTACTTC
d_gene: TRBD2
v_gene: TRBV7-8
j_gene: TRBJ2-7
abundance: once

CDR3aa: CASSLLGRASGVNEQFF
CDR3nt: TGTGCCAGCAGCTTACTGGGTCGGGCTAGCGGGGTGAATGAGCAGTTCTTC
d_gene: TRBD2
v_gene: TRBV7-2
j_gene: TRBJ2-1
abundance: .

CDR3aa: CASNTRNGQKYTEAFF
CDR3nt: TGTGCCAGTAATACACGAAACGGACAGAAATACACTGAAGCTTTCTTT
d_gene: .
v_gene: TRBV19
j_gene: TRBJ1-1
abundance: .

CDR3aa: CASSPNPGGAEKLFF
CDR3nt: TGTGCCAGCAGCCCGAACCCGGGGGGCGCGGAAAAACTGTTTTTT
d_gene: .
v_gene: TRBV11-2
j_gene: TRBJ1-4
abundance: .

CDR3aa: CASSIAGMYSGNTIYF
CDR3nt: TGTGCCAGTAGTATCGCGGGGATGTACTCTGGAAACACCATATATTTT
d_gene: .
v_gene: TRBV19
j_gene: TRBJ1-3
abundance: once

CDR3aa: CASSLWAGGYTGELFF
CDR3nt: TGTGCCAGCAGTTTATGGGCGGGAGGTTACACCGGGGAGCTGTTTTTT
d_gene: TRBD2
v_gene: TRBV28
j_gene: TRBJ2-2
abundance: .

CDR3aa: CASSPQSGVGQPQHF
CDR3nt: TGTGCCAGTAGCCCCCAGTCGGGGGTAGGGCAGCCCCAGCATTTT
d_gene: .
v_gene: TRBV19
j_gene: TRBJ1-5
abundance: .

CDR3aa: CASSRAGTGGETQYF
CDR3nt: TGCGCCAGCAGCCGAGCCGGGACAGGGGGCGAGACCCAGTACTTC
d_gene: TRBD1
v_gene: TRBV4-3
j_gene: TRBJ2-5
abundance: .

CDR3aa: CASSFTDFNQPQHF
CDR3nt: TGTGCCAGCAGTTTTACGGACTTCAATCAGCCCCAGCATTTT
d_gene: .
v_gene: TRBV28
j_gene: TRBJ1-5
abundance: .

CDR3aa: CASSFGHEQYF
CDR3nt: TGTGCCAGCAGTTTTGGGCACGAGCAGTACTTC
d_gene: .
v_gene: TRBV27
j_gene: TRBJ2-7
abundance: once

CDR3aa: CASSLTGTGGGKDTQYF
CDR3nt: TGTGCCAGCAGCTTAACGGGGACAGGGGGCGGGAAAGATACGCAGTATTTT
d_gene: TRBD1
v_gene: TRBV7-2
j_gene: TRBJ2-3
abundance: .

CDR3aa: CASSLAGSSGNTIYF
CDR3nt: TGTGCCAGCAGCTTAGCGGGGAGCTCTGGAAACACCATATATTTT
d_gene: .
v_gene: TRBV7-2
j_gene: TRBJ1-3
abundance: .

CDR3aa: CASSLGPGTGLDTQYF
CDR3nt: TGTGCCAGCAGCCTCGGCCCCGGGACAGGGTTAGATACGCAGTATTTT
d_gene: TRBD1
v_gene: TRBV25-1
j_gene: TRBJ2-3
abundance: .

CDR3aa: CASSSWTDEAFF
CDR3nt: TGTGCCAGCAGCAGTTGGACAGATGAAGCTTTCTTT
d_gene: .
v_gene: TRBV6-1
j_gene: TRBJ1-1
abundance: .

CDR3aa: CASSKGLVRETQYF
CDR3nt: TGTGCCAGCAGCAAGGGACTAGTCCGGGAGACCCAGTACTTC
d_gene: .
v_gene: TRBV21-1
j_gene: TRBJ2-5
abundance: .

CDR3aa: CASSLSIGDLGKETQYF
CDR3nt: TGCGCCAGCAGCTTGTCAATCGGGGACTTGGGAAAAGAGACCCAGTACTTC
d_gene: .
v_gene: TRBV5-1
j_gene: TRBJ2-5
abundance: .

CDR3aa: CASSFQLQADTEAFF
CDR3nt: TGTGCCAGTAGTTTCCAGTTACAGGCGGACACTGAAGCTTTCTTT
d_gene: .
v_gene: TRBV19
j_gene: TRBJ1-1
abundance: .

CDR3aa: CASSVGQGPNTIYF
CDR3nt: TGTGCCAGCAGCGTTGGACAGGGACCCAACACCATATATTTT
d_gene: TRBD1
v_gene: TRBV9
j_gene: TRBJ1-3
abundance: .

CDR3aa: CASSLDSGTGNTIYF
CDR3nt: TGCGCCAGCAGCTTGGACTCAGGGACTGGAAACACCATATATTTT
d_gene: .
v_gene: TRBV5-1
j_gene: TRBJ1-3
abundance: .

CDR3aa: CAWSGSYGYTF
CDR3nt: TGTGCCTGGAGTGGGAGCTATGGCTACACCTTC
d_gene: .
v_gene: TRBV30
j_gene: TRBJ1-2
abundance: .

CDR3aa: CASSNAPGTGGRSNQPQHF
CDR3nt: TGTGCCAGCAGTAACGCCCCCGGGACAGGGGGTCGGAGCAATCAGCCCCAGCATTTT
d_gene: TRBD1
v_gene: TRBV28
j_gene: TRBJ1-5
abundance: once

CDR3aa: CASSQEVVAAPPGQYF
CDR3nt: TGCGCCAGCAGCCAAGAAGTGGTAGCGGCCCCCCCTGGGCAGTACTTC
d_gene: .
v_gene: TRBV4-1
j_gene: TRBJ2-7
abundance: .

CDR3aa: CASSDRQGANTEAFF
CDR3nt: TGTGCCAGCAGCGATCGACAGGGGGCTAACACTGAAGCTTTCTTT
d_gene: TRBD1
v_gene: TRBV9
j_gene: TRBJ1-1
abundance: .

CDR3aa: CASSRLLNTEAFF
CDR3nt: TGTGCCAGCAGCCGGTTATTGAACACTGAAGCTTTCTTT
d_gene: .
v_gene: TRBV28
j_gene: TRBJ1-1
abundance: .

CDR3aa: CASSVPSGGDSSSYEQYF
CDR3nt: TGTGCCAGCAGTGTACCTAGCGGGGGGGACTCGAGCTCCTACGAGCAGTACTTC
d_gene: TRBD2
v_gene: TRBV2
j_gene: TRBJ2-7
abundance: .

CDR3aa: CASSLQADTGELFF
CDR3nt: TGTGCCAGCAGCTTACAGGCAGACACCGGGGAGCTGTTTTTT
d_gene: .
v_gene: TRBV7-2
j_gene: TRBJ2-2
abundance: few

CDR3aa: CASSSSAGLTRNNEQFF
CDR3nt: TGTGCCAGCAGTTCCTCCGCCGGATTGACGAGGAACAATGAGCAGTTCTTC
d_gene: .
v_gene: TRBV27
j_gene: TRBJ2-1
abundance: .

CDR3aa: CAVEGQGNQPQHF
CDR3nt: TGTGCCGTAGAGGGCCAAGGCAATCAGCCCCAGCATTTT
d_gene: .
v_gene: TRBV28
j_gene: TRBJ1-5
abundance: .

CDR3aa: CASSLVSGSSTYEQYF
CDR3nt: TGCGCCAGCAGCTTGGTATCGGGGTCTTCTACCTACGAGCAGTACTTC
d_gene: .
v_gene: TRBV5-1
j_gene: TRBJ2-7
abundance: .

CDR3aa: CASSSALAGVYPYEQYF
CDR3nt: TGTGCCAGTAGTTCGGCGCTAGCGGGGGTATACCCCTACGAGCAGTACTTC
d_gene: TRBD2
v_gene: TRBV19
j_gene: TRBJ2-7
abundance: .

CDR3aa: CASSSVDRMSTDTQYF
CDR3nt: TGTGCCAGCAGTTCTGTGGACAGGATGAGCACAGATACGCAGTATTTT
d_gene: TRBD1
v_gene: TRBV27
j_gene: TRBJ2-3
abundance: once

CDR3aa: CASSVGPSHSGNTIYF
CDR3nt: TGTGCCAGCAGCGTAGGCCCCTCACACTCTGGAAACACCATATATTTT
d_gene: .
v_gene: TRBV9
j_gene: TRBJ1-3
abundance: .